This T cell receptor beta chain came from a study of T cell responses to AZD1222 COVID-19 vaccine. Study results and limitations: Across spike, vaccine-associated CD4 TCRs were found, dominant at 160-218 and 743-854. Nearly half of spike-specific TCRs reportedly target variant regions that are unmutated in the B.1.351 and B.1.1.7 variants. Females outnumbered males among donors, who were mostly white British; clonal diversity was possibly underestimated.

V trimming: 0 bases; J trimming: 5 bases; junction bases outside the gene matches: 7. The CDR3 consists of 16 residues. From germline, CDR1 is MNHEY and CDR2 SVGAGI. A note on this clone: The target antigen is unknown.

Using immunoSEQ multiplex PCR, the repertoire was profiled, and TCRdb retains in-frame clones only, with some absent. This table holds about 85,000 clones, approximately 87% found once. V usage is TRBV6-5 and J usage is TRBJ1-2, with 9 bases that match TRBD1. This clonotype originated in an adult in good health. The specimen comprised peripheral blood, sampled on day 0 of AZD1222 vaccination. CDR3 nucleotide sequence: TGTGCCAGCAGTTACTCGGACAGGGGCCCCCTTTATGGCTACACCTTC. Protein sequence: CASSYSDRGPLYGYTF.